This T cell receptor (beta chain) comes out of a study of T-cell memory formation after mild COVID-19 (dated by TCRdb to the early 2020s). The study in broad terms: TCR sequence clusters from the two donors were largely donor specific. Longitudinal TCRalpha and TCRbeta repertoire sequencing tracked T-cell clones expanding and contracting after mild COVID-19 in two donors. Two young, previously healthy adult volunteers made up the cohort, one male and one female. General study outcomes and caveats: Contracting CD4+ clones turned up mainly in the CM and EM memory subsets, whereas EMRA was where CD8+ clones were enriched. The study covered only two mild cases, and larger cohorts including severe cases with pre-infection samples were considered necessary. From day 15 to 85, contracting clones showed balanced CD4/CD8 phenotypes, whereas a second wave of clones that expanded from day 15 to 37 leaned towards CD4+. Some responding clones were found in pre-infection memory, which suggests that pre-existing cross-reactive memory T cells took part in the SARS-CoV-2 response. The second-wave clones that peaked on day 37 were not confirmed to be SARS-CoV-2 specific.

CDR1 DFQATT and CDR2 SNEGSKA were looked up in the germline V gene (reference sequence). V is cut by 3 bases and J by 4 bases, and the space between the germline ends is 15 bases. From cysteine to phenylalanine, the CDR3 is 14 amino acids long. Only the CDR3 part of the read is kept: 42 bases, read in frame from the first base. Ficoll-Paque density gradient centrifugation was the method used to isolate PBMCs. Sequencing relied on an Illumina NovaSeq 6000. Using 5'RACE with constant-segment primers, TCRalpha and TCRbeta cDNA libraries were constructed, with sample barcodes and unique molecular identifiers added in the process. RNA was extracted from every sample with Trizol reagent. The libraries were amplified in two PCR steps, and the second step added a second sample barcode and Illumina TruSeq adapters. Libraries were sequenced on an Illumina NovaSeq with 2 x 150 bp paired-end reads. The authors' analysis ran thus. With migec v1.2.7, reads were demultiplexed and then collapsed into UMI-guided consensus sequences. Using mixcr v2.1.11, UMI consensuses were aligned to TRA and TRB V and J templates and then assembled into clonotypes. Clonotypes were classified as expanded or contracted when called significant by both edgeR and NoisET, with noise models trained on biological replicates. edgeR calls used a false discovery rate-adjusted p below 0.01 and a log2 fold-change threshold of 1. PCA with hierarchical clustering of max-normalized trajectories of the 1000 most abundant clonotypes was used as exploratory dynamics analysis. The CD4 or CD8 phenotype of responding clones was assigned using the separately sequenced CD4+ and CD8+ repertoires. Using fastp at Q25 and MiXCR, TCRdb reprocessed the public reads and kept productive beta chains. Each record represents a unique CDR3 protein, reported with the most common genes and DNA among its rows. TCRdb's processing, not the study's, gives the V and J calls here. The sample table contains around 180,000 distinct CDR3 sequences; only one count was recorded for 15% to 20% of them. Roughly 3.9% of the sample is held by the ten biggest clonotypes.

As for this clonotype: The antigen it recognizes is unknown. Base quality data are lacking; no much larger clone is found one base away.

This receptor was obtained from a man between 18 and 29 years old who had mild COVID-19 (a few samples of this study predate the infection). The sample titles of this study are shuffled in the database, so cell type and time point are left out; the donor was told from shared clones. The sequenced sample consisted of PBMCs or a T cell subset sorted from them (not recorded which). This chain is built from TRBV20-1 and TRBJ1-1, with the D gene too uncertain to name. DNA sequence: TGCAGTGCTAGGTCGGCCTCGACGGGCACTGAAGCTTTCTTT. This yields the protein CSARSASTGTEAFF.